The 18 T cell receptor beta chains given below trace back to one sample, sequenced in a study of cytomegalovirus exposure and HLA in healthy donors. PCR was performed using 60 Vbeta and 13 Jbeta primers. The table came from immunoSEQ multiplex PCR; TCRdb's copy has only in-frame clones and leaves some out. The table has about 160,000 clones, roughly 73% seen once. The material sequenced was PBMCs. The receptors were gathered from a woman aged 25 to 39 in good health and CMV-seronegative.

V usage is TRBV9 and J usage is TRBJ2-5; 14 nucleotides match TRBD2. CDR3 length: 16 amino acids. The ends lost 4 bases at V and 1 base at J; junction bases unmatched: 3. Looked up from germline, CDR1 is SGDLS and CDR2 is YYNGEE. The CDR3 DNA sequence: TGTGCCAGCAGCACCGGACTAGCGGGGGGCCAAGAGACCCAGTACTTC. The encoded protein is CASSTGLAGGQETQYF.

For this clone: Different DNA sequences within this sample yield the same CDR3. The CDR3, as DNA: TGTGCCAGCAGTGTGGAGGCGTACTACAATGAGCAGTTCTTC. It is translated as CASSVEAYYNEQFF. The chain employs TRBV6-1 and TRBJ2-1, with a weak D call TRBD2 (5 bases). CDR1 MNHNS and CDR2 SASEGT come from the germline V gene. V lost 4 bases and J 3 bases, leaving 10 bases between the germline ends. The CDR3 length is 14 residues.

The rearrangement joins TRBV27 to TRBJ2-5; D may be TRBD2 (5 bases). V gave up 2 bases and J gave up 0 bases, with 7 bases separating them. The length of the CDR3 is 14 residues. Germline V gene lookup returns CDR1 MNHEY and CDR2 SMNVEV (reference sequence). The CDR3, as DNA: TGTGCCAGCAGTTTAGAGGGCAACCAAGAGACCCAGTACTTC. Amino acid sequence: CASSLEGNQETQYF.

This clone was seen more than once but under ten times. The CDR3 region has the DNA TGTGCCAGCAGCTTGGACATCAGACTCCACTTT. Its protein product is CASSLDIRLHF. The chain joins TRBV5-5 to TRBJ1-6; D is unclear. The CDR3 totals 11 residues. Per germline, CDR1 SGHKS and CDR2 YYEKEE (reference sequence). With 0 bases removed from V and 16 bases from J, the gap between germline ends came to 8 bases. Full variable domain (rest looked up from reference TRBV5-5 and TRBJ1-6): DAGVTQSPTHLIKTRGQQVTLRCSPISGHKSVSWYQQVLGQGPQFIFQYYEKEERGRGNFPDRFSARQFPNYSSELNVNALLLGDSALYLCASSLDIRLHFGNGTRLTVT.

V usage is TRBV15 and J usage is TRBJ1-4; D not resolved. The CDR3 covers 14 residues. V shed 1 base and J shed 8 bases, with 11 bases lying between them. The germline gives CDR1 LNHNV, CDR2 YYDKDF (reference sequence). CDR3 DNA: TGTGCCACCAGCAGAGGGAGGACCGAGGAAAAACTGTTTTTT. Translated, it gives CATSRGRTEEKLFF.

The chain has TRBV13 and TRBJ1-4; 7 bases agree with TRBD1. The germline gives CDR1 PRHDT, CDR2 FYEKMQ (reference sequence). CDR3 size: 15 residues. Unmatched junction bases numbered 5, after V lost 5 bases and J lost 2 bases. This CDR3 is CASSDRERTNEKLFF. The DNA of the CDR3 is TGTGCCAGCAGCGACAGGGAGAGGACTAATGAAAAACTGTTTTTT.

V usage is TRBV6-5 and J usage is TRBJ2-1; D is perhaps TRBD1 (6 bases). CDR1 MNHEY and CDR2 SVGAGI come from the germline V gene. V lost 0 bases and J 8 bases, leaving 14 bases between the germline ends. The CDR3 totals 15 residues. The CDR3 bases are TGTGCCAGCAGTTACTCGGCTACAGGGCTCTATGAGCAGTTCTTC. Protein sequence: CASSYSATGLYEQFF.

The chain links TRBV2 to TRBJ2-3, with a weak D call TRBD1 (5 bases). This CDR3 is built from 14 residues. The germline V gene encodes CDR1 SNHLY and CDR2 FYNNEI. V lost 9 bases and J lost 6, with 19 bases in between. In DNA, the CDR3 is TGTGCCAGTTGTAAGACAGCGTCGACGGATACGCAGTATTTT. This gives the protein CASCKTASTDTQYF.

This chain connects TRBV5-4 to TRBJ2-3; TRBD2 agrees at 7 bases. This CDR3 comprises 13 residues. V lost 2 bases and J lost 4; bases outside the gene matches: 1. CDR1 and CDR2 (germline): SGHNT, YYREEE (reference sequence). CDR3 sequence: CASSFGGADTQYF. The CDR3 DNA follows: TGTGCCAGCAGCTTTGGGGGGGCAGATACGCAGTATTTT.

V is TRBV6-6 and J is TRBJ2-7; perhaps TRBD2 as D (6 bases). With 6 bases removed from V and 5 bases from J, the gap between germline ends came to 17 bases. This CDR3 has 14 residues. Germline values: CDR1 MNHNY, CDR2 SVGAGI (reference sequence). CDR3 sequence reads: CASRPRVASDEQYF. CDR3 DNA sequence: TGTGCCAGCAGACCGAGGGTGGCTAGCGACGAGCAGTACTTC.

This clone occurred a few times. This chain uses TRBV7-9 with TRBJ2-7; 10 bases map to TRBD1. Germline V gene lookup returns CDR1 SEHNR and CDR2 FQNEAQ (reference sequence). This CDR3 is built from 16 residues. V was clipped by 5 bases and J by 3 bases; unmatched bases: 10. As DNA, the CDR3 is TGTGCCAGCAGCCCCCGTGTTAGGGACAGGGGCTACGAGCAGTACTTC. It yields the protein CASSPRVRDRGYEQYF.

This clone has only one observation. The chain combines TRBV5-1 with TRBJ2-3; 8 bases line up with TRBD2. The CDR3 has 15 amino acids. CDR1 SGHRS and CDR2 YFSETQ come from the germline V gene. V lost 0 bases and J lost 6; bases outside the gene matches: 6. CDR3 sequence reads: CASSLGWTSLDTQYF. CDR3 nucleotides: TGCGCCAGCAGCTTGGGATGGACTAGCCTTGATACGCAGTATTTT.

The chain links TRBV7-9 to TRBJ1-2; 9 nucleotides agree with TRBD1. This CDR3 is 14 amino acids long. Germline loops: CDR1 SEHNR, CDR2 FQNEAQ (reference sequence). The V and J ends lost 4 bases and 4 bases, in that order; junction bases with no gene match: 4. The CDR3 region has the DNA TGTGCCAGCAGCTCGACAGGGGGTGGCTATGGCTACACCTTC. Its protein product is CASSSTGGGYGYTF.

This chain connects TRBV10-1 to TRBJ2-2, with D possibly TRBD2 on 7 matching bases. The CDR3 has 14 residues. Per the germline V gene, CDR1 is WNHNN and CDR2 is SYGVQD (reference sequence). V was shortened by 4 bases and J by 6 bases, with 12 bases between the two germline ends. The CDR3 reads CASSAGGPSGELFF. CDR3 coding DNA: TGCGCCAGCAGTGCGGGGGGCCCTTCCGGGGAGCTGTTTTTT.

The chain carries TRBV10-1 and TRBJ1-2, with 7 nucleotides matching TRBD1. Germline V gene lookup returns CDR1 WNHNN and CDR2 SYGVQD (reference sequence). The CDR3 spans 16 residues. The V and J ends lost 0 bases and 1 base, in that order; junction bases with no gene match: 5. CDR3 nucleotides: TGCGCCAGCAGTGAGTCGATGGGGACAGTTAACTATGGCTACACCTTC. It specifies CASSESMGTVNYGYTF.

The chain joins TRBV5-1 to TRBJ2-1; 7 bases fit TRBD2. With V trimmed by 2 bases and J by 9 bases, 2 bases remained unmatched. Germline-derived CDR1 and CDR2 are SGHRS and YFSETQ. The CDR3 totals 12 residues. DNA of the CDR3: TGCGCCAGCAGCTTTAGCGGGCTTGAGCAGTTCTTC. It codes for CASSFSGLEQFF.

The V gene is TRBV6-5, the J gene TRBJ1-1; 9 bases map to TRBD1. CDR1 and CDR2 (germline): MNHEY, SVGAGI. The CDR3 contains 13 residues. J gave up 4 bases and V 6 bases, and 3 bases lay outside the gene matches. CDR3 region: CASRHRGLTEAFF. CDR3 in DNA: TGTGCCAGCAGGCACAGGGGGCTCACTGAAGCTTTCTTT.

The chain couples TRBV2 to TRBJ2-1, with 12 bases lining up with TRBD1. After removal of 4 bases from V and 7 bases from J, the junction contained 11 bases not matched to a gene. CDR3 length equals 17 residues. Per the germline V gene, CDR1 is SNHLY and CDR2 is FYNNEI. Here the CDR3 DNA reads TGTGCCAGCAGTGGGGGTGTGGGACAGGGGGCGTGGAATGAGCAGTTCTTC. Translating it yields CASSGGVGQGAWNEQFF.